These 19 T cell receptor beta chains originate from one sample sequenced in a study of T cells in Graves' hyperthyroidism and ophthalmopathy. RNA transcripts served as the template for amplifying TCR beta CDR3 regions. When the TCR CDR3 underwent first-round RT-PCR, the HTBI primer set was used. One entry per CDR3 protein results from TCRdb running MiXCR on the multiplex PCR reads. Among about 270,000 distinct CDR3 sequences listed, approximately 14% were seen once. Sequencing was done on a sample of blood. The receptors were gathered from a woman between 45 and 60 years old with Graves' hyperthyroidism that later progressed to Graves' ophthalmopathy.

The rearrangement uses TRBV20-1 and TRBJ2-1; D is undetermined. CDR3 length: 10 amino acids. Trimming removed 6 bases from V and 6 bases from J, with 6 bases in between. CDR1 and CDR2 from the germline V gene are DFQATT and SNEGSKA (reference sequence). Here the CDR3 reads CSASSNEQFF. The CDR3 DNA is TGCAGTGCGTCCAGCAATGAGCAGTTCTTC.

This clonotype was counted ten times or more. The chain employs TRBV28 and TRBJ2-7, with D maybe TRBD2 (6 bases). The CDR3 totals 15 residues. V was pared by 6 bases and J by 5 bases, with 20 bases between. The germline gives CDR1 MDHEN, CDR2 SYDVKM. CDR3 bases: TGTGCCAGCAGCTACCCCCCGGCAGGGAGGAACGAGCAGTACTTC. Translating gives CASSYPPAGRNEQYF.

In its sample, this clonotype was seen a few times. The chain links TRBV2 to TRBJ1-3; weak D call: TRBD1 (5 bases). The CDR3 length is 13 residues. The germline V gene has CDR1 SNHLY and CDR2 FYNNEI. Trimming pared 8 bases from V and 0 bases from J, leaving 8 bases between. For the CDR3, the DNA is TGTGCCAGCGGCCAGGGCTCTGGAAACACCATATATTTT. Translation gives CASGQGSGNTIYF.

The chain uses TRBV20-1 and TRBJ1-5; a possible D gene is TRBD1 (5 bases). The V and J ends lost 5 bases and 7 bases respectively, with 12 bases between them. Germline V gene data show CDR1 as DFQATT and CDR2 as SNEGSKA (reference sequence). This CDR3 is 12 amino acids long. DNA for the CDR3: TGCAGTGCTCCTCGGGGGAGGCAGCCCCAGCATTTT. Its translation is CSAPRGRQPQHF.

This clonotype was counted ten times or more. CDR3 DNA sequence: TGTGCCAGCAGCTTTCCGGGACGCAGGGAAGGCTACGAGCAGTACTTC. Its translation: CASSFPGRREGYEQYF. V usage is TRBV5-6 and J usage is TRBJ2-7; the D gene could be TRBD1 or TRBD2 (5 bases each). V lost 2 bases and J lost 3, with 18 bases in between. Germline V CDR1 and CDR2: SGHDT, YYEEEE. The CDR3 loop spans 16 amino acids. The variable domain in full, completed from reference TRBV5-6 and TRBJ2-7, reads DAGVTQSPTHLIKTRGQQVTLRCSPKSGHDTVSWYQQALGQGPQFIFQYYEEEERQRGNFPDRFSGHQFPNYSSELNVNALLLGDSALYLCASSFPGRREGYEQYFGPGTRLTVT.

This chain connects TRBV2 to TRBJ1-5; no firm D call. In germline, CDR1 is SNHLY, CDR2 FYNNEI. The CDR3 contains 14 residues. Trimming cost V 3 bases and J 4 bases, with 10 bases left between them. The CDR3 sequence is CASSDRSLNQPQHF. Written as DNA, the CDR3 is TGTGCCAGCAGTGACAGGAGCCTGAATCAGCCCCAGCATTTT.

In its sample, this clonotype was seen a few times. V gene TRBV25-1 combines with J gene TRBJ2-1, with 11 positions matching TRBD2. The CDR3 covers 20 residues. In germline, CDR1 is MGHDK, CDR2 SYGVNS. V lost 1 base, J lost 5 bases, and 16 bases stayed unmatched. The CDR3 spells CASSEFQGRKLAGGHNEQFF. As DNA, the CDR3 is TGTGCCAGCAGTGAATTTCAGGGGAGGAAGCTAGCGGGGGGTCACAATGAGCAGTTCTTC.

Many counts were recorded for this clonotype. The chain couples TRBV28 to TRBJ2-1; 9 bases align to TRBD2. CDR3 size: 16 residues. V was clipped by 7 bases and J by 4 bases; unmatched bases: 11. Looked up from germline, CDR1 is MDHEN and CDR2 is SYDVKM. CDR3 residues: CASNDKASGEYNEQFF. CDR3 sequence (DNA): TGTGCCAGCAACGACAAGGCTAGCGGGGAATACAATGAGCAGTTCTTC. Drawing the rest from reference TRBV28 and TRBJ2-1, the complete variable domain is DVKVTQSSRYLVKRTGEKVFLECVQDMDHENMFWYRQDPGLGLRLIYFSYDVKMKEKGDIPEGYSVSREKKERFSLILESASTNQTSMYLCASNDKASGEYNEQFFGPGTRLTVL.

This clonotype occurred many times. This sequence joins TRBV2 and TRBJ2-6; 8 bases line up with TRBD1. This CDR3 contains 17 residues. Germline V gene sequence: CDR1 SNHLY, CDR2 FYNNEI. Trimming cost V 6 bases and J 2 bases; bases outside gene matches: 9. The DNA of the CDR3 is TGTGCCAGCAGCGCGCGGCAGGGGGCAACTGGGGCCAACGTCCTGACTTTC. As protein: CASSARQGATGANVLTF.

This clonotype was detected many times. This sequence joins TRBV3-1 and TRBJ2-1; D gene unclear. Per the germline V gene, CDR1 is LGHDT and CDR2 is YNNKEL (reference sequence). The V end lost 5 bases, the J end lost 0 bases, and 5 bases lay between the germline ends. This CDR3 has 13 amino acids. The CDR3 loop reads CASSSSSYNEQFF. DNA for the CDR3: TGTGCCAGCAGCAGCAGCTCCTACAATGAGCAGTTCTTC.

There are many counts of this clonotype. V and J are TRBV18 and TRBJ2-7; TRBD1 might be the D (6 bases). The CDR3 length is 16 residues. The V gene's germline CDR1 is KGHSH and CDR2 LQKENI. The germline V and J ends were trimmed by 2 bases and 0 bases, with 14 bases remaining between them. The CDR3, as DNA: TGTGCCAGCTCACCAGGGTGGGACAAGAGCTCCTACGAGCAGTACTTC. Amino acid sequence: CASSPGWDKSSYEQYF. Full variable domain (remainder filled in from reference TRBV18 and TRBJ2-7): NAGVMQNPRHLVRRRGQEARLRCSPMKGHSHVYWYRQLPEEGLKFMVYLQKENIIDESGMPKERFSAEFPKEGPSILRIQQVVRGDSAAYFCASSPGWDKSSYEQYFGPGTRLTVT.

The CDR3 nucleotides read TGCAGTGCTAGGTCAGTAGGAGAAGAGACCCAGTACTTC. This gives the protein CSARSVGEETQYF. The V gene is TRBV20-1, the J gene TRBJ2-5; D uncertain. Germline-derived CDR1 and CDR2 are DFQATT and SNEGSKA (reference sequence). This CDR3 is 13 amino acids long. V was trimmed by 3 bases and J by 3 bases, leaving 11 bases between them.

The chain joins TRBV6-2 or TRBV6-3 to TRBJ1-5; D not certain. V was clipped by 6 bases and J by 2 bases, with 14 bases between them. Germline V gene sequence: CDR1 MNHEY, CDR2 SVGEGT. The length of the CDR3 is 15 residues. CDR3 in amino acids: CASSLDGSGNQPQHF. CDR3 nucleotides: TGTGCCAGCAGCCTCGACGGGTCCGGCAATCAGCCCCAGCATTTT.

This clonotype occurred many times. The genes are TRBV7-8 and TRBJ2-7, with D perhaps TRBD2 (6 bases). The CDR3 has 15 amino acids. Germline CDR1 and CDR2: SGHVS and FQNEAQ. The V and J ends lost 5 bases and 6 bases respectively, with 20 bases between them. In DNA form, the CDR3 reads TGTGCCAGCAGCCCCCGACTAGTAATGGCGTCCGAGCAGTACTTC. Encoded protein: CASSPRLVMASEQYF.

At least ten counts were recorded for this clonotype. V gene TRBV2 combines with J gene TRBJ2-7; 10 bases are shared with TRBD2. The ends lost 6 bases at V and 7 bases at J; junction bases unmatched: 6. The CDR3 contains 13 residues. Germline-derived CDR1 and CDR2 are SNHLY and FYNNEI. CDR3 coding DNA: TGTGCCAGCAGAGCGGGAGGGCCCTGGGAGCAGTACTTC. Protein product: CASRAGGPWEQYF. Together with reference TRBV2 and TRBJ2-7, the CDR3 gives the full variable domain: EPEVTQTPSHQVTQMGQEVILRCVPISNHLYFYWYRQILGQKVEFLVSFYNNEISEKSEIFDDQFSVERPDGSNFTLKIRSTKLEDSAMYFCASRAGGPWEQYFGPGTRLTVT.

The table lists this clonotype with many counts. The CDR3 region has the DNA TGTGCCTGGAGTGCAGGGAGAGGTGGCGAGCAGTACTTC. Translating gives CAWSAGRGGEQYF. The chain has TRBV30 and TRBJ2-7; perhaps D is TRBD1 or TRBD2 (5 bases each). The ends were cut back, 1 base at V and 6 bases at J, with 13 bases in the middle. The CDR3 is 13 residues long. From germline, CDR1 is GTSNPN and CDR2 SVGIG (reference sequence).

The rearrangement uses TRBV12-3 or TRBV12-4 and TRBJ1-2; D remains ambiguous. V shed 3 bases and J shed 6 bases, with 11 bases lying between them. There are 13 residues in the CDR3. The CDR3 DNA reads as TGTGCCAGCAGTTTGGGCAGAAACCATGGCTACACCTTC. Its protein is CASSLGRNHGYTF.

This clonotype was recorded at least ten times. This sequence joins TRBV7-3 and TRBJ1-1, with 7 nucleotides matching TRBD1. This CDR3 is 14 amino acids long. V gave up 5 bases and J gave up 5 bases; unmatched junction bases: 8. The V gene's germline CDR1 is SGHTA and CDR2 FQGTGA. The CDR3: CASSPDRSGTEAFF. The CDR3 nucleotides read TGTGCCAGCAGCCCGGACAGGAGTGGGACTGAAGCTTTCTTT.

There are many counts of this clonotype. DNA for the CDR3: TGTGCCTGGAGTGTACAGTTCACAGATACGCAGTATTTT. Translated, it gives CAWSVQFTDTQYF. The J gene is TRBJ2-3, the V gene TRBV30, with D unresolved. With 0 bases removed from V and 2 bases from J, the gap between germline ends came to 6 bases. This CDR3 is 13 amino acids long. Germline V gene data show CDR1 as GTSNPN and CDR2 as SVGIG (reference sequence).